One T cell receptor beta chain is described in this entry. Assay: immunoSEQ multiplex PCR; the TCRdb copy retains only in-frame clones and omits some. The table shows over 50,000 clones, with about 90% occurring only once. This record belongs to a study of OX40 agonist ivuxolimab in advanced cancers. Study-wide background: Intravenous ivuxolimab was administered to patients every 2 weeks at 0.01 to 10 mg/kg.

The germline V gene encodes CDR1 MNHEY and CDR2 SMNVEV (reference sequence). The CDR3 spans 19 residues. The germline V and J ends were trimmed by 2 bases and 0 bases, with 23 bases remaining between them. The chain links TRBV27 to TRBJ2-7; possible D gene TRBD1, 6 bases. The clonotype comes from an adult with an advanced solid tumor such as melanoma, head and neck, liver or kidney cancer. The sample was CD4+ or CD8+ T cells sorted from blood, taken in a trial of the OX40 agonist ivuxolimab. The CDR3 DNA sequence: TGTGCCAGCAGTTTACCCCCACCCCACAGGGTAGGGAACTCCTACGAGCAGTACGTC. Protein product: CASSLPPPHRVGNSYEQYV.